This T cell receptor (beta chain) was captured by sequencing in a study of T cell repertoires in cytomegalovirus infection. Study as a whole: Carrying CMV and the relevant HLA type showed in public TCR beta signatures.

This clonotype was recorded many times. Germline V gene lookup returns CDR1 SGHVS and CDR2 FQNEAQ. The CDR3 covers 14 residues. J lost 6 bases, V lost 3 bases, and 7 bases had no gene match. TCRdb ran MiXCR on the reads and lists one entry per CDR3 protein. The sample contains 160,000 or so distinct CDR3 sequences, around 24% of which appear only once. The chain carries TRBV7-8 and TRBJ2-7, with TRBD1 matching over 8 bases. The TCR sequence derives from a human donor in good health (CMV status not recorded). Some clones in this sample may be carry-over from other donors' samples. The source material was PBMCs. The CDR3 sequence is CASSFLRQGREQYF. CDR3 DNA: TGTGCCAGCAGCTTCCTCCGACAGGGGCGCGAGCAGTACTTC.